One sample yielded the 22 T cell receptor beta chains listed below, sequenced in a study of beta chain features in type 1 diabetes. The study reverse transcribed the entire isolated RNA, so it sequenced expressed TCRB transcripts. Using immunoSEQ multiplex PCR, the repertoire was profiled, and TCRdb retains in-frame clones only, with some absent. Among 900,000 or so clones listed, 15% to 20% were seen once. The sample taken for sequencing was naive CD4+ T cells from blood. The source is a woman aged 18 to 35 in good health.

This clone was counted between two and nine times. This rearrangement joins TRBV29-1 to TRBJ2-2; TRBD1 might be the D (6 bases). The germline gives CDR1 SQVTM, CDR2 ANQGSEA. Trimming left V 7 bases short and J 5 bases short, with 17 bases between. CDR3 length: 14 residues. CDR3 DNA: TGCAGCGCCCGCGCCGGCCAGGGGACCGGGGAGCTGTTTTTT. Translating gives CSARAGQGTGELFF.

CDR3 loop: CASSLAPGQGAKNEQFF. CDR3 coding DNA: TGTGCCAGCAGCTTAGCGCCGGGACAGGGGGCGAAGAATGAGCAGTTCTTC. The chain carries TRBV7-6 and TRBJ2-1; 12 bases are a match to TRBD1. This CDR3 has 17 amino acids. CDR1 SGHVS and CDR2 FNYEAQ come from the germline V gene. Trimming at V came to 0 bases and at J to 7 bases, leaving 7 bases not matched to a gene.

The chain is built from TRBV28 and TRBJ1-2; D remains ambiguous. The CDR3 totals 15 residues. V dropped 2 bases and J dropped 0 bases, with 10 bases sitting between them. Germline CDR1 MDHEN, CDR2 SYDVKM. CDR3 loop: CASSLGSFSNYGYTF. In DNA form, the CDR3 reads TGTGCCAGCAGTTTAGGGTCTTTCTCTAACTATGGCTACACCTTC.

CDR3: CASSLRDQYNEQFF. The CDR3 DNA is TGTGCCAGCTCTCTCCGGGACCAGTACAATGAGCAGTTCTTC. The J gene is TRBJ2-1, the V gene TRBV18; the D call may be TRBD1 or TRBD2 (5 bases each). V was pared by 6 bases and J by 4 bases, with 13 bases between. The CDR3 runs to 14 residues. Germline V lookup: CDR1 KGHSH, CDR2 LQKENI.

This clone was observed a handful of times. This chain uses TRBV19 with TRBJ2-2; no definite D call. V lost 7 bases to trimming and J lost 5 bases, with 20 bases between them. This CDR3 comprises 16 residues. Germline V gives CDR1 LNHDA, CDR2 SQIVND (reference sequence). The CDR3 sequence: CASNPTSRIGTGELFF. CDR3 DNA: TGTGCCAGTAATCCTACGTCCAGAATTGGGACCGGGGAGCTGTTTTTT.

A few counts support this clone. The CDR3, as DNA: TGCGCCAGCAGCGAGGCGTGGACCGGGGAGCTGTTTTTT. Residues: CASSEAWTGELFF. This chain uses TRBV5-1 with TRBJ2-2; D unresolved. V was pared by 4 bases and J by 5 bases, with 9 bases between. Germline V gives CDR1 SGHRS, CDR2 YFSETQ. There are 13 residues in the CDR3. The complete variable domain, with remaining parts taken from reference TRBV5-1 and TRBJ2-2, reads KAGVTQTPRYLIKTRGQQVTLSCSPISGHRSVSWYQQTPGQGLQFLFEYFSETQRNKGNFPGRFSGRQFSNSRSEMNVSTLELGDSALYLCASSEAWTGELFFGEGSRLTVL.

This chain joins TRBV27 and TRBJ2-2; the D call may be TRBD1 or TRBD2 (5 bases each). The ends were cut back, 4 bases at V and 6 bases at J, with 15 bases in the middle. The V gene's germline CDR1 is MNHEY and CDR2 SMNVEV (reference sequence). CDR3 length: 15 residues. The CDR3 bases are TGTGCCAGCAGTTCTATCGAGAGGGGCGCCGGGGAGCTGTTTTTT. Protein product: CASSSIERGAGELFF.

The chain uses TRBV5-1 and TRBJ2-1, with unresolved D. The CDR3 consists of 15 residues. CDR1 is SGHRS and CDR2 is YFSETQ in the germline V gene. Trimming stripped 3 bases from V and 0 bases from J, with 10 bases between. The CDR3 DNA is TGCGCCAGCAGCTCTCAGCCGGCCTCCTACAATGAGCAGTTCTTC. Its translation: CASSSQPASYNEQFF.

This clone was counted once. CDR3 loop: CASRGDSGRQFF. The CDR3, as DNA: TGTGCCAGCAGAGGAGACAGCGGTCGGCAGTTCTTC. The rearrangement links TRBV9 to TRBJ2-1; either TRBD1 or TRBD2 may supply D (5 bases each). Germline V gene sequence: CDR1 SGDLS, CDR2 YYNGEE. This CDR3 is built from 12 residues. Deletions cut 5 bases from V and 12 bases from J, with 15 bases between.

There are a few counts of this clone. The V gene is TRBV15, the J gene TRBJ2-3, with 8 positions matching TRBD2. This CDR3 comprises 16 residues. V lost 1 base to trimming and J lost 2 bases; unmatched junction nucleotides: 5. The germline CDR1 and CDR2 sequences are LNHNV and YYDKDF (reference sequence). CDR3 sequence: CATSRGAGAYTDTQYF. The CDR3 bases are TGTGCCACCAGCAGAGGAGCGGGAGCCTACACAGATACGCAGTATTTT. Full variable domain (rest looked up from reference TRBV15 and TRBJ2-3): DAMVIQNPRYQVTQFGKPVTLSCSQTLNHNVMYWYQQKSSQAPKLLFHYYDKDFNNEADTPDNFQSRRPNTSFCFLDIRSPGLGDTAMYLCATSRGAGAYTDTQYFGPGTRLTVL.

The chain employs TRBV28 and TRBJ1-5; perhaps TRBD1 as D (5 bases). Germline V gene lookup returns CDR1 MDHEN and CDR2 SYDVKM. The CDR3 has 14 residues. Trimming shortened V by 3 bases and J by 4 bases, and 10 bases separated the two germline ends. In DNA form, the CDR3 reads TGTGCCAGCAGTTTGTGGGGGTTTAATCAGCCCCAGCATTTT. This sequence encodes CASSLWGFNQPQHF.

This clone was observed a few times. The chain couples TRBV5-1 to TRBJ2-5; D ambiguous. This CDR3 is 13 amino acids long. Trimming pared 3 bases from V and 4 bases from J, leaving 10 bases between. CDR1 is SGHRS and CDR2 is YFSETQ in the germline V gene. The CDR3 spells CASSSGPGETQYF. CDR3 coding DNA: TGCGCCAGCAGCTCTGGACCGGGAGAGACCCAGTACTTC. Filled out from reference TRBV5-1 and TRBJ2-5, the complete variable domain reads KAGVTQTPRYLIKTRGQQVTLSCSPISGHRSVSWYQQTPGQGLQFLFEYFSETQRNKGNFPGRFSGRQFSNSRSEMNVSTLELGDSALYLCASSSGPGETQYFGPGTRLLVL.

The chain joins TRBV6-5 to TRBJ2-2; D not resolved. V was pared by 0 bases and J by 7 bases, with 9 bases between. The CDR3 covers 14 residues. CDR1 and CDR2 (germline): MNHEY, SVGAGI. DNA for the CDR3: TGTGCCAGCAGTTACTCTCTCCAGGTCGGGGAGCTGTTTTTT. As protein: CASSYSLQVGELFF.

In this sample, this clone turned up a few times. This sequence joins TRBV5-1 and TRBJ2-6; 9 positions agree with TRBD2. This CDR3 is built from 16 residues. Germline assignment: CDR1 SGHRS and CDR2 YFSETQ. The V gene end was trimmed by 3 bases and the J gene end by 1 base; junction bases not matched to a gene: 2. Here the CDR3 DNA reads TGCGCCAGCAGCTATAGCGGGAGTTCTGGGGCCAACGTCCTGACTTTC. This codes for CASSYSGSSGANVLTF.

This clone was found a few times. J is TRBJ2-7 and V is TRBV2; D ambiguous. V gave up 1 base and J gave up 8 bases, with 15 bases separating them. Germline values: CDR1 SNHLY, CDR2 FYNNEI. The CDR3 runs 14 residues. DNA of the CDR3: TGTGCCAGCAGTGAAGGTGGTGTGGGTCTAAAGCAGTACTTC. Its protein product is CASSEGGVGLKQYF. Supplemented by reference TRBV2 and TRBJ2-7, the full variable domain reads EPEVTQTPSHQVTQMGQEVILRCVPISNHLYFYWYRQILGQKVEFLVSFYNNEISEKSEIFDDQFSVERPDGSNFTLKIRSTKLEDSAMYFCASSEGGVGLKQYFGPGTRLTVT.

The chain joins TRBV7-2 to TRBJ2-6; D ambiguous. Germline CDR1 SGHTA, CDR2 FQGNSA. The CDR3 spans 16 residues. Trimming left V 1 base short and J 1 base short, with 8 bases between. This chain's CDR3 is CASSLEVRSGANVLTF. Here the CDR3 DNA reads TGTGCCAGCAGCTTAGAGGTGCGATCTGGGGCCAACGTCCTGACTTTC.

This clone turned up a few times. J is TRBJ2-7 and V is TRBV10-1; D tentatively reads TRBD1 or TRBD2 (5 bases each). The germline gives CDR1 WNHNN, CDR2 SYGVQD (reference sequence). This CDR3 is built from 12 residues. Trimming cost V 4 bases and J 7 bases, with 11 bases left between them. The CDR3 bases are TGCGCCAGCAGTGGGGACCTCCGGGAGCAGTACTTC. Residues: CASSGDLREQYF.

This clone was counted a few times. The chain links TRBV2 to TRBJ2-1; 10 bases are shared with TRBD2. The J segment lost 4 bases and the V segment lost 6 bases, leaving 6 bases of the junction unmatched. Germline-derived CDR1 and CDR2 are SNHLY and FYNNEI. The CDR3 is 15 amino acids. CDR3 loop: CASRDTSGKYNEQFF. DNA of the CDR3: TGTGCCAGCAGAGATACTAGCGGGAAATACAATGAGCAGTTCTTC.

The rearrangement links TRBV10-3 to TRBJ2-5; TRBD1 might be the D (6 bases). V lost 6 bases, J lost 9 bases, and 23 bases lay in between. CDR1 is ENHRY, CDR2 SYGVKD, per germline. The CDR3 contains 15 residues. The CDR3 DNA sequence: TGTGCCATCAGGACCTCTGGGGGCCCCCCTGGGGCCCAGTACTTC. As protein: CAIRTSGGPPGAQYF.

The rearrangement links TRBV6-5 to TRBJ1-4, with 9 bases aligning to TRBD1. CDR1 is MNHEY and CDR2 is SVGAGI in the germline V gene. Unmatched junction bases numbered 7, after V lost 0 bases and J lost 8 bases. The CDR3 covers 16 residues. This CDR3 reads CASSYSAGQGWEKLFF. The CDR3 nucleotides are TGTGCCAGCAGTTACTCGGCGGGACAGGGATGGGAAAAACTGTTTTTT.

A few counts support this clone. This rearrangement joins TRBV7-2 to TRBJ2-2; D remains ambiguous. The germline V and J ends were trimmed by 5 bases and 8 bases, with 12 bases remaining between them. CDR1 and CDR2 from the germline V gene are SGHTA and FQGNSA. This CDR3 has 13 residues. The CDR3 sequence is CASSPAALGELFF. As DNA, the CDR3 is TGTGCCAGCAGCCCGGCAGCTTTGGGGGAGCTGTTTTTT. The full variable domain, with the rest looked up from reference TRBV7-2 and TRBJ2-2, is GAGVSQSPSNKVTEKGKDVELRCDPISGHTALYWYRQSLGQGLEFLIYFQGNSAPDKSGLPSDRFSAERTGGSVSTLTIQRTQQEDSAVYLCASSPAALGELFFGEGSRLTVL.

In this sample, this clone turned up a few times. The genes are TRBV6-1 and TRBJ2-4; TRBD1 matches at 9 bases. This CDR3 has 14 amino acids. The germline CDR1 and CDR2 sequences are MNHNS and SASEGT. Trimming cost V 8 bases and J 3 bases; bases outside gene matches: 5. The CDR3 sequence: CASLRDRVKNIQYF. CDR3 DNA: TGTGCCAGCCTCCGGGACAGGGTCAAAAACATTCAGTACTTC.